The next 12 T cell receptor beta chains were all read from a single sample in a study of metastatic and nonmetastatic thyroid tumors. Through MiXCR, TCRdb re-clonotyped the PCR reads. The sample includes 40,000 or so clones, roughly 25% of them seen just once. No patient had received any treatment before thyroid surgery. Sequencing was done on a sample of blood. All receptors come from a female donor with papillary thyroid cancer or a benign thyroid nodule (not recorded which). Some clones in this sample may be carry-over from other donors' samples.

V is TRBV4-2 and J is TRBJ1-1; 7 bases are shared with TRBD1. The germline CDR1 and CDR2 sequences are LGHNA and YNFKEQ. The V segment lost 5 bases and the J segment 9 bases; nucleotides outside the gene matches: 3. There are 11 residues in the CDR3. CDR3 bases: TGTGCCAGCAGCTTAGGGGGCAAAGCTTTCTTT. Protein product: CASSLGGKAFF.

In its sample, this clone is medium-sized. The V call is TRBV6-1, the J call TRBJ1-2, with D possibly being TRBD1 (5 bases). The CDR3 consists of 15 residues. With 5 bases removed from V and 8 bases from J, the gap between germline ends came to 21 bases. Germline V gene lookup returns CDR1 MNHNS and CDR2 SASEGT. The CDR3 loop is CASSRIDTGKQGYTF. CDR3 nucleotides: TGTGCCAGCAGTCGGATCGACACAGGAAAGCAGGGCTACACCTTC.

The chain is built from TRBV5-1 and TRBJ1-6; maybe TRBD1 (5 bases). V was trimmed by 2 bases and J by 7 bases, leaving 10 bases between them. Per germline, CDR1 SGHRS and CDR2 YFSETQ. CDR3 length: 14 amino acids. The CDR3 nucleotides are TGCGCCAGCAGCTTAGGGGAATCGAATTCACCCCTCCACTTT. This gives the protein CASSLGESNSPLHF.

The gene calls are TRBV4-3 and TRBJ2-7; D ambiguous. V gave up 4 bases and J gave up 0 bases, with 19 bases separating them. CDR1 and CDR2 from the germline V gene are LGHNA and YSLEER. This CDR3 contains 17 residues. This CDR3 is CASSPKTRTRSSYEQYF. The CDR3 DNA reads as TGCGCCAGCAGCCCTAAGACTCGGACGAGAAGCTCCTACGAGCAGTACTTC.

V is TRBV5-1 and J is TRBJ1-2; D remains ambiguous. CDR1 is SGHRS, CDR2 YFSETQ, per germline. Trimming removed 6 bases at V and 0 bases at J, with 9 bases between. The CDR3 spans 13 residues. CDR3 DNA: TGCGCCAGCATGCCAGGCGCTAACTATGGCTACACCTTC. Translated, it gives CASMPGANYGYTF.

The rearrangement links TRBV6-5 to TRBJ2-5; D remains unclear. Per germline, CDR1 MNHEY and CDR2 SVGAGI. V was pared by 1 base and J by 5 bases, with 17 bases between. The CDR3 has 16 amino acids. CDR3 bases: TGTGCCAGCAGTTACTTGATCGCCCTCCGGAGCGAGACCCAGTACTTC. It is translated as CASSYLIALRSETQYF.

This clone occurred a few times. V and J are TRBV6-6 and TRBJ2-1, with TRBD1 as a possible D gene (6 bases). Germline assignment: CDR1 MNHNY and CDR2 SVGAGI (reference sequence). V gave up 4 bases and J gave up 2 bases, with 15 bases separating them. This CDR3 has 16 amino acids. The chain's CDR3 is CASSSGLGGAYNEQFF. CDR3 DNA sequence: TGTGCCAGCAGTTCCGGCCTAGGGGGTGCCTACAATGAGCAGTTCTTC.

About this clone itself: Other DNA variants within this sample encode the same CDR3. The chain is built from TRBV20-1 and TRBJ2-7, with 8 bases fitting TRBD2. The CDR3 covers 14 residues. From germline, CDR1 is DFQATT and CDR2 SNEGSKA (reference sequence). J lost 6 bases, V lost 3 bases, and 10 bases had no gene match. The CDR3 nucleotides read TGCAGTGCTAGGGAGCCAGCGGGAGTGGTCGAGCAGTACTTC. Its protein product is CSAREPAGVVEQYF.

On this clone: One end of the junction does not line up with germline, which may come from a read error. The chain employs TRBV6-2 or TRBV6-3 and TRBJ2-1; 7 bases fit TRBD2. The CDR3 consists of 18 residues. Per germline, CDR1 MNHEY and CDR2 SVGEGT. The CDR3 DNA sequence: TGTGCCGGCAGTTACCCGAAGACTAGCAGTCCCTCCTACAATGAGCAGTTCTTC. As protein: CAGSYPKTSSPSYNEQFF.

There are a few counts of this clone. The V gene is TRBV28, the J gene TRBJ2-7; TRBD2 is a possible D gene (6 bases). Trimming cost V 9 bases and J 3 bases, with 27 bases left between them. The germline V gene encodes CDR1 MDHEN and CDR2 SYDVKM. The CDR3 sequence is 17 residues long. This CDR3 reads CASTRQLGEGSGYEQYF. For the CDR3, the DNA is TGTGCCAGTACCCGCCAGCTAGGGGAAGGTAGCGGCTACGAGCAGTACTTC.

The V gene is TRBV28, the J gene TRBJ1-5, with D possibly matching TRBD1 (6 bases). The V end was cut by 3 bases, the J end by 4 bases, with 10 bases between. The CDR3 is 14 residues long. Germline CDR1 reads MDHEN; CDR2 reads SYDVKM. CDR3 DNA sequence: TGTGCCAGCAGTTTCAGGGGCCTAAATCAGCCCCAGCATTTT. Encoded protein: CASSFRGLNQPQHF.

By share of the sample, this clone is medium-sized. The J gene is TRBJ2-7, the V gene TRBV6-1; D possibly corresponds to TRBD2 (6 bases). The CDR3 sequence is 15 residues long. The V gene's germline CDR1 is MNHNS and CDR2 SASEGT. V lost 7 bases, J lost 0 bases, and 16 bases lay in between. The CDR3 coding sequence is TGTGCCAGCACCGAAGGGGACGGGAGCTCCTACGAGCAGTACTTC. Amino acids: CASTEGDGSSYEQYF.